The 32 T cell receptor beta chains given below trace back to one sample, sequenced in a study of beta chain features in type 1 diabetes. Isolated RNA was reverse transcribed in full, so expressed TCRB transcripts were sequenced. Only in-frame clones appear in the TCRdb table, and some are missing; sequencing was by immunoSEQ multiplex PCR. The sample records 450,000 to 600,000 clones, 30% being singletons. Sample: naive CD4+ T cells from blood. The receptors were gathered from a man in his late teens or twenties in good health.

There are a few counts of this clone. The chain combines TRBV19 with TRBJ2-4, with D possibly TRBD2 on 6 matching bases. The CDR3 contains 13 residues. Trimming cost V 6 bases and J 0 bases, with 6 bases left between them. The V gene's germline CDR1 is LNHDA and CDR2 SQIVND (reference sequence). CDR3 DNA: TGTGCCAGTAGGGGACTAGCCAAAAACATTCAGTACTTC. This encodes CASRGLAKNIQYF.

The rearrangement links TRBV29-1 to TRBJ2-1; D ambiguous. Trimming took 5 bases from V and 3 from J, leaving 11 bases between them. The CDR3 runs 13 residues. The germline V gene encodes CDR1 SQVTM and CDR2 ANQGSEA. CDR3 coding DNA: TGCAGCGTTACGTACTCCCTCTACAATGAGCAGTTCTTC. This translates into CSVTYSLYNEQFF.

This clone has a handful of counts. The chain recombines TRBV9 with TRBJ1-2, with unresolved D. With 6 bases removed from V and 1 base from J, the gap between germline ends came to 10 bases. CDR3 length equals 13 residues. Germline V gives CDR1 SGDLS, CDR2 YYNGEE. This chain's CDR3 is CASTSGLNYGYTF. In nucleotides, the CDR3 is TGTGCCAGCACGTCAGGACTTAACTATGGCTACACCTTC.

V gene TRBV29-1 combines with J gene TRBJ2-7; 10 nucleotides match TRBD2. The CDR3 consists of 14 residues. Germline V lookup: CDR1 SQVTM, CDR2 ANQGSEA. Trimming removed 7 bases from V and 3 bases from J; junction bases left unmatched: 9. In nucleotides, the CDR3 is TGCAGCGCCTTACAAGCGGGAGGGCTCTACGAGCAGTACTTC. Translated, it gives CSALQAGGLYEQYF.

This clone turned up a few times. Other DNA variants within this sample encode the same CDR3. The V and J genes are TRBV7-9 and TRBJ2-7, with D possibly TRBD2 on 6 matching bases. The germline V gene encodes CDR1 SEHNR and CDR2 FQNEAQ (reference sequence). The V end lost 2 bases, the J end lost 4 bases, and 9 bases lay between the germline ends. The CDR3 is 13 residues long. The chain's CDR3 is CASSLRGGYEQYF. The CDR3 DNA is TGTGCCAGCAGCTTACGTGGAGGGTACGAGCAGTACTTC.

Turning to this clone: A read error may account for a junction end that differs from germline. CDR3 protein: CASSLEGLYNEQFF. CDR3 sequence (DNA): TGTGCTAGCAGCTTAGAGGGACTCTACAATGAGCAGTTCTTC. The chain employs TRBV7-7 and TRBJ2-1, with D perhaps TRBD2 (6 bases). The CDR3 totals 14 residues. Germline CDR1 and CDR2: SSHAT and FNYEAQ (reference sequence).

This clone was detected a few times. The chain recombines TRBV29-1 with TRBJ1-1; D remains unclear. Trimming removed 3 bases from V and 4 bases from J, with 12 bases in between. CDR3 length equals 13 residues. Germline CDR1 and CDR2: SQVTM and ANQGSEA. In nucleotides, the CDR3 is TGCAGCGTTGATGATGGTAGAGGCACTGAAGCTTTCTTT. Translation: CSVDDGRGTEAFF.

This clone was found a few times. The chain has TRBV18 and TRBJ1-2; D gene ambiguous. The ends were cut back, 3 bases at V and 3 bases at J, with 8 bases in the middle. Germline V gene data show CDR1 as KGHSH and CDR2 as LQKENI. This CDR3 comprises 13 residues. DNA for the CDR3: TGTGCCAGCTCACCGGGTAGGGACTATGGCTACACCTTC. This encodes CASSPGRDYGYTF.

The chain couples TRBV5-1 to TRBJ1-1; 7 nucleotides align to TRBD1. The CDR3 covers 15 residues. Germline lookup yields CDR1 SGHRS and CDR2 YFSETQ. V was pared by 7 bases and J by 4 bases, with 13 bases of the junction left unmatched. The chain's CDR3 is CASEVTGFRGTEAFF. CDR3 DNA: TGCGCCAGCGAGGTGACAGGGTTCCGGGGCACTGAAGCTTTCTTT.

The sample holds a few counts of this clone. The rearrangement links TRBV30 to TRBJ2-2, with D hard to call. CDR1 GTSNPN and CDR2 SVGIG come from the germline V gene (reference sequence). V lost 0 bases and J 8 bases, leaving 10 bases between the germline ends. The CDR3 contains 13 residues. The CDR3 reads CAWSVGRPGELFF. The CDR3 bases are TGTGCCTGGAGTGTCGGACGCCCGGGGGAGCTGTTTTTT.

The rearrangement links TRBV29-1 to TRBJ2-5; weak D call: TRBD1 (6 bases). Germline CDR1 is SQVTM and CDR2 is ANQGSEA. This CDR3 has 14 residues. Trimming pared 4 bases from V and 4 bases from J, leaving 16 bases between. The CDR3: CSVGKGQGRETQYF. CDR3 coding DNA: TGCAGCGTTGGGAAGGGGCAGGGGAGAGAGACCCAGTACTTC.

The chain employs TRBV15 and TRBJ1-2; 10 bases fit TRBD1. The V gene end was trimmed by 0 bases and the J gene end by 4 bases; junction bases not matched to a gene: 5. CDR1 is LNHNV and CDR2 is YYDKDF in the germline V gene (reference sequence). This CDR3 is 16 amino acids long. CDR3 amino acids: CATSRDVGDRGYGYTF. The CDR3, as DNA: TGTGCCACCAGCAGAGATGTCGGGGACAGGGGCTATGGCTACACCTTC.

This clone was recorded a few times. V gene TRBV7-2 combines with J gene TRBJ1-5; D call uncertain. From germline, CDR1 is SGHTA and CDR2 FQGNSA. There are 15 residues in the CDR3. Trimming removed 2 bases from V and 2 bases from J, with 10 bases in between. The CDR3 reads CASSLFGLGNQPQHF. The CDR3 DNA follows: TGTGCCAGCAGCTTATTCGGCCTCGGCAATCAGCCCCAGCATTTT.

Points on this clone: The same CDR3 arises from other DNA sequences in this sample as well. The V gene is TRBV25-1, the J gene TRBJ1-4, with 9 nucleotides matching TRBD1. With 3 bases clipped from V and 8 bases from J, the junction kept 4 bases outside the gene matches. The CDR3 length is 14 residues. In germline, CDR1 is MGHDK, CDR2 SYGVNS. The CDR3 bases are TGTGCCAGCAGTGAGGGACAGGGAGGGGAAAAACTGTTTTTT. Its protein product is CASSEGQGGEKLFF.

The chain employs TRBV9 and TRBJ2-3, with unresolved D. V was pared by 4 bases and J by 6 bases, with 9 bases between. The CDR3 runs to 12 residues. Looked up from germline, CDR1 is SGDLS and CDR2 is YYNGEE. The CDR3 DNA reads TGTGCCAGCAGCCGAGAGTTGGATACGCAGTATTTT. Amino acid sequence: CASSRELDTQYF.

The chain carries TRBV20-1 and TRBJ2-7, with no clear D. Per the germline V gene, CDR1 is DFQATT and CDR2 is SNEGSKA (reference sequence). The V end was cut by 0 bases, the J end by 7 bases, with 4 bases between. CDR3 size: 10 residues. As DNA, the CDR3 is TGCAGTGCTAGAGAACGGGAGCAGTACTTC. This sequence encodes CSAREREQYF.

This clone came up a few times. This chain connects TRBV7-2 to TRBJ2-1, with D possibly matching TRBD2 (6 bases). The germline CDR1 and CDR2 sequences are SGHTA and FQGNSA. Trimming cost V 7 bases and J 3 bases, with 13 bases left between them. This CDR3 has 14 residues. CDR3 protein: CASTPSGGYNEQFF. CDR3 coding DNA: TGTGCCAGCACCCCTTCCGGGGGCTACAATGAGCAGTTCTTC.

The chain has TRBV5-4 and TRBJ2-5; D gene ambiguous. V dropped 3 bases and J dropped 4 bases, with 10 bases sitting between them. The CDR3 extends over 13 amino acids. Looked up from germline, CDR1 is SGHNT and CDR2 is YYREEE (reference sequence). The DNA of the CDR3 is TGTGCCAGCAGCTCTTATTCAGTAGAGACCCAGTACTTC. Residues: CASSSYSVETQYF.

The CDR3 protein is CSVEGPLRNEQFF. The CDR3 nucleotides are TGCAGCGTTGAAGGCCCTCTGAGGAATGAGCAGTTCTTC. This chain uses TRBV29-1 with TRBJ2-1; no definite D call. CDR1 and CDR2 (germline): SQVTM, ANQGSEA. V was pared by 1 base and J by 7 bases, with 11 bases between. The CDR3 runs 13 residues.

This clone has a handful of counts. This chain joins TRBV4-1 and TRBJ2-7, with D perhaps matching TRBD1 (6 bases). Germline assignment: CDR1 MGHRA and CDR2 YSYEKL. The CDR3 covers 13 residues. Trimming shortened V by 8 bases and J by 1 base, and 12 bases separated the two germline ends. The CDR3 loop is CASGSGTSYEQYF. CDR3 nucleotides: TGCGCCAGCGGATCCGGGACATCCTACGAGCAGTACTTC.

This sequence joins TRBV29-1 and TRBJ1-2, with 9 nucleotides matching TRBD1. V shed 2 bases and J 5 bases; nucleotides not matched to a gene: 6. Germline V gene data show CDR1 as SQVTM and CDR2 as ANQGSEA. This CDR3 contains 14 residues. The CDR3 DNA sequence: TGCAGCGTTGAACTCACCGGGACAGGGTATGGCTACACCTTC. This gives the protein CSVELTGTGYGYTF.

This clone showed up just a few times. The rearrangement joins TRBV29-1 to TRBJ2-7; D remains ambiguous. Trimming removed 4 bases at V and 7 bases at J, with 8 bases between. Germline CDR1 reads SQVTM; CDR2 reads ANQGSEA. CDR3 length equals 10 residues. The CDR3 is CSVGSREQYF. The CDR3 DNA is TGCAGCGTTGGTAGCAGAGAGCAGTACTTC.

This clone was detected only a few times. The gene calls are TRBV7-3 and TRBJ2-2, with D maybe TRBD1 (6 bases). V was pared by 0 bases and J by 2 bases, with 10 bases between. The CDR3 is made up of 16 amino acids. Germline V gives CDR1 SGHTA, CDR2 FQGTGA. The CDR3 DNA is TGTGCCAGCAGCTTAACCCGGACAGTAAACACCGGGGAGCTGTTTTTT. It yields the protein CASSLTRTVNTGELFF.

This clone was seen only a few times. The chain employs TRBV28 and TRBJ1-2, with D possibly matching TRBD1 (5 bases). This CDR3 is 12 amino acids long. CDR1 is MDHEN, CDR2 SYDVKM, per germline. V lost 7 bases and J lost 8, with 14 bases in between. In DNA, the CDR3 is TGTGCCAGCACGCAGGGCGAAGGGGGCTACACCTTC. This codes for CASTQGEGGYTF.

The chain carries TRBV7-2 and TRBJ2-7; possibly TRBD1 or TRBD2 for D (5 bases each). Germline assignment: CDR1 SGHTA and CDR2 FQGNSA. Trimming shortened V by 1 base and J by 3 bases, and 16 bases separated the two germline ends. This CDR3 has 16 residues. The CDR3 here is CASSLETGRSFYEQYF. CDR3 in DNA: TGTGCCAGCAGCTTAGAGACGGGACGTAGCTTCTACGAGCAGTACTTC. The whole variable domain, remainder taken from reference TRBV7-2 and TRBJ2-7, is GAGVSQSPSNKVTEKGKDVELRCDPISGHTALYWYRQSLGQGLEFLIYFQGNSAPDKSGLPSDRFSAERTGGSVSTLTIQRTQQEDSAVYLCASSLETGRSFYEQYFGPGTRLTVT.

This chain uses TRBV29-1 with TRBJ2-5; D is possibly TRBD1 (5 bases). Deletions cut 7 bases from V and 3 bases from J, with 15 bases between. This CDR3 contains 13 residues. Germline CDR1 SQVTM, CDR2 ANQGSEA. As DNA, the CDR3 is TGCAGCGCTGGGTGGGCAGGGAAAGAGACCCAGTACTTC. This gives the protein CSAGWAGKETQYF.

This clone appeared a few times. The CDR3 region is CASSLLPGLAGENEQFF. As DNA, the CDR3 is TGTGCCAGCAGTTTATTGCCGGGACTAGCGGGAGAGAATGAGCAGTTCTTC. The chain recombines TRBV27 with TRBJ2-1; 14 bases map to TRBD2. The CDR3 is 17 residues long. V was clipped by 1 base and J by 7 bases; unmatched bases: 6. Germline-derived CDR1 and CDR2 are MNHEY and SMNVEV (reference sequence).

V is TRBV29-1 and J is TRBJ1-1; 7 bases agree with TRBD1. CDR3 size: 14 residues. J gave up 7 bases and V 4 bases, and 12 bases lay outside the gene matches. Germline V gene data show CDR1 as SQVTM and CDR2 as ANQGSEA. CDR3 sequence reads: CSVVGEQGLVEAFF. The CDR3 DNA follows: TGCAGCGTTGTGGGCGAACAGGGGTTGGTTGAAGCTTTCTTT.

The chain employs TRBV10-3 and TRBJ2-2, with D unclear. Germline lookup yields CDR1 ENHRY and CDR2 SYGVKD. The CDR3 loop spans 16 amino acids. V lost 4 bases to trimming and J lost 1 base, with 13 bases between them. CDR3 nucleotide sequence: TGTGCCATCAGTGGGTTCCTCACAGTGAACACCGGGGAGCTGTTTTTT. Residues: CAISGFLTVNTGELFF.

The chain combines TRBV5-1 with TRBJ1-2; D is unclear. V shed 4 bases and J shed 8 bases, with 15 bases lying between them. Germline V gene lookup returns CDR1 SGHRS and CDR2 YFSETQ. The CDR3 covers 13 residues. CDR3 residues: CASSTPTSEGYTF. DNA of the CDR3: TGCGCCAGCAGCACCCCGACGAGTGAGGGCTACACCTTC.

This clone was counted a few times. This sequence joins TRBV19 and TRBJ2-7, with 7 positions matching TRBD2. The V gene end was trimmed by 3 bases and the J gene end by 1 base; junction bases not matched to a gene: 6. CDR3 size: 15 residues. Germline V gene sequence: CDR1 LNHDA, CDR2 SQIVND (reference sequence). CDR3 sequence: CASSMGPSGSYEQYF. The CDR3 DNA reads TGTGCCAGTAGTATGGGACCTAGCGGTTCCTACGAGCAGTACTTC. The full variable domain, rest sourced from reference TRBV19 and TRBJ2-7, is DGGITQSPKYLFRKEGQNVTLSCEQNLNHDAMYWYRQDPGQGLRLIYYSQIVNDFQKGDIAEGYSVSREKKESFPLTVTSAQKNPTAFYLCASSMGPSGSYEQYFGPGTRLTVT.

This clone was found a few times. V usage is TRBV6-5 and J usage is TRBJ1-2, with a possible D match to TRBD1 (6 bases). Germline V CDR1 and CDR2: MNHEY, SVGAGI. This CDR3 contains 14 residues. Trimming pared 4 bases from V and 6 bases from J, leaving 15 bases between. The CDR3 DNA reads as TGTGCCAGCAGTTTGCGACAGGTACCCAATGGCTACACCTTC. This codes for CASSLRQVPNGYTF.